This T cell receptor (beta chain) was identified during a study of cytomegalovirus exposure and HLA in healthy donors. Turning to the study itself: Ancestry clustering placed around four fifths of about 400 genotyped donors in the Caucasian-associated cluster. General study points: Beyond CMV serostatus, there was no information to go on about immune exposure. The classifier reportedly diagnosed cytomegalovirus status with high specificity and sensitivity.

This PCR relied on a set of 60 Vbeta primers and 13 Jbeta primers. Libraries were prepared by immunoSEQ multiplex PCR; TCRdb keeps only in-frame clonotypes and omits some of them. In the table there are approximately 92,000 clones, 70% to 80% of which are singletons. Germline V gives CDR1 SGHRS, CDR2 YFSETQ. Trimming took 0 bases from V and 4 from J, leaving 11 bases between them. The CDR3 loop spans 15 amino acids. This clone was seen just once. Antigen specificity is unknown. The chain is built from TRBV5-1 and TRBJ2-1, with D possibly being TRBD2 (6 bases). The sequenced sample was PBMCs. This clonotype originated in a man aged 60-69 years in good health and CMV-seronegative. CDR3 sequence: CASSLEGLGYNEQFF. The CDR3 DNA reads TGCGCCAGCAGCTTGGAGGGACTTGGGTACAATGAGCAGTTCTTC.